Below are 12 T cell receptor beta chains sequenced from a single sample in a study of cytomegalovirus exposure and HLA in healthy donors. The PCR ran on 60 Vbeta and 13 Jbeta primers. Repertoires were generated with immunoSEQ multiplex PCR, while TCRdb's copy carries only in-frame clones and drops some. The sample holds about 94,000 clones, about 75% seen once. Source material: PBMCs. The receptors derive from a man in his forties in good health and CMV-seropositive.

This chain links TRBV15 with TRBJ2-5; no reliable D call. The CDR3 sequence is 12 residues long. Trimming stripped 5 bases from V and 2 bases from J, with 6 bases between. Germline lookup yields CDR1 LNHNV and CDR2 YYDKDF (reference sequence). The DNA for the CDR3 is TGTGCCACCAGCGTCGGGCAAGAGACCCAGTACTTC. As protein: CATSVGQETQYF.

This sequence joins TRBV7-2 and TRBJ2-1; 9 bases map to TRBD2. Germline lookup yields CDR1 SGHTA and CDR2 FQGNSA. Unmatched junction bases numbered 4, after V lost 1 base and J lost 6 bases. The CDR3 has 15 amino acids. The chain's CDR3 is CASSLGGGRANEQFF. CDR3 nucleotides: TGTGCCAGCAGCTTAGGCGGCGGGAGGGCCAATGAGCAGTTCTTC.

The chain joins TRBV27 to TRBJ1-2; TRBD1 matches 8 bases. Trimming removed 5 bases from V and 6 bases from J; junction bases left unmatched: 11. Germline V gives CDR1 MNHEY, CDR2 SMNVEV (reference sequence). This CDR3 region has 15 residues. For the CDR3, the DNA is TGTGCCAGCAGTCCCACGCACAGGGGGGCCCATGGCTACACCTTC. It translates to CASSPTHRGAHGYTF.

This chain joins TRBV9 and TRBJ2-4; 8 bases are shared with TRBD2. V shed 4 bases and J 2 bases; nucleotides not matched to a gene: 5. The CDR3 spans 15 residues. The germline V gene has CDR1 SGDLS and CDR2 YYNGEE. CDR3 nucleotides: TGTGCCAGCAGCACGGGGGGGGCGCCCAAAAACATTCAGTACTTC. Translating it yields CASSTGGAPKNIQYF.

The gene calls are TRBV29-1 and TRBJ1-2; the D is unclear. This CDR3 is built from 12 residues. Deletions cut 1 base from V and 4 bases from J, with 7 bases between. Per the germline V gene, CDR1 is SQVTM and CDR2 is ANQGSEA. The DNA of the CDR3 is TGCAGCGTTGAAGGGCGGGGCTATGGCTACACCTTC. Translating it yields CSVEGRGYGYTF.

CDR3 loop: CASSQEVLAGGRDTQYF. The CDR3 DNA reads as TGCGCCAGCAGCCAAGAAGTCCTAGCGGGAGGGCGGGATACGCAGTATTTT. The chain has TRBV4-3 and TRBJ2-3; 12 nucleotides line up with TRBD2. CDR1 and CDR2 (germline): LGHNA, YSLEER. V lost 0 bases and J lost 6; bases outside the gene matches: 7. CDR3 length: 17 residues.

This chain joins TRBV6-5 and TRBJ2-2, with no clear D. The CDR3 consists of 12 residues. The germline CDR1 and CDR2 sequences are MNHEY and SVGAGI. V was shortened by 4 bases and J by 6 bases, with 6 bases between the two germline ends. The CDR3 coding sequence is TGTGCCAGCAGTTTTGGAGCCGGGGAGCTGTTTTTT. It codes for CASSFGAGELFF.

This clone has just a few counts. V gene TRBV11-2 combines with J gene TRBJ2-1; 8 bases match TRBD2. After removal of 6 bases from V and 5 bases from J, the junction contained 12 bases not matched to a gene. CDR1 is SGHAT and CDR2 is FQNNGV in the germline V gene. This CDR3 region has 16 residues. As DNA, the CDR3 is TGTGCCAGCAGAAGGACCGGGACTAGGGCCCACAATGAGCAGTTCTTC. This gives the protein CASRRTGTRAHNEQFF.

This clone was recorded once. The chain employs TRBV11-2 and TRBJ2-1; 7 nucleotides line up with TRBD1. Germline loops: CDR1 SGHAT, CDR2 FQNNGV. CDR3 size: 14 residues. V was pared by 2 bases and J by 8 bases, with 6 bases of the junction left unmatched. The CDR3 bases are TGTGCCAGCAGCTTAACTCCAGGGGGAGATGAGCAGTTCTTC. It encodes CASSLTPGGDEQFF.

This clone was observed a handful of times. This chain connects TRBV11-2 to TRBJ2-2; 7 nucleotides align to TRBD2. This CDR3 has 16 amino acids. Germline V gene data show CDR1 as SGHAT and CDR2 as FQNNGV. The trim removed 5 bases at V and 2 bases at J, leaving 8 bases unmatched. The CDR3 sequence is CASSRAASGNTGELFF. As DNA, the CDR3 is TGTGCCAGCAGCCGCGCGGCTAGCGGTAACACCGGGGAGCTGTTTTTT. The complete variable domain, with remaining parts taken from reference TRBV11-2 and TRBJ2-2, reads EAGVAQSPRYKIIEKRQSVAFWCNPISGHATLYWYQQILGQGPKLLIQFQNNGVVDDSQLPKDRFSAERLKGVDSTLKIQPAKLEDSAVYLCASSRAASGNTGELFFGEGSRLTVL.

This clone was picked up a small number of times. The chain carries TRBV19 and TRBJ2-4, with 8 positions matching TRBD2. CDR1 and CDR2 from the germline V gene are LNHDA and SQIVND (reference sequence). The length of the CDR3 is 14 residues. V lost 7 bases to trimming and J lost 3 bases; unmatched junction nucleotides: 5. Written as DNA, the CDR3 is TGTGCCAGTACTCTAAGCGGGGGCAAAAACATTCAGTACTTC. It yields the protein CASTLSGGKNIQYF. The whole variable domain, filled in from reference TRBV19 and TRBJ2-4, reads DGGITQSPKYLFRKEGQNVTLSCEQNLNHDAMYWYRQDPGQGLRLIYYSQIVNDFQKGDIAEGYSVSREKKESFPLTVTSAQKNPTAFYLCASTLSGGKNIQYFGAGTRLSVL.

The genes are TRBV11-2 and TRBJ2-7; 8 bases match TRBD2. After removal of 5 bases from V and 4 bases from J, the junction contained 22 bases not matched to a gene. Germline CDR1 and CDR2: SGHAT and FQNNGV. The CDR3 loop spans 19 amino acids. The CDR3 reads CASSPRDSGAYSAGYEQYF. DNA for the CDR3: TGTGCCAGCAGCCCGCGGGATAGCGGGGCGTACTCAGCGGGTTACGAGCAGTACTTC.